The T cell receptor (beta chain) described here comes from a study of blood T cell repertoires in COVID-19 (TCRdb year 2020). About the full investigation: Samples covering the acute and convalescent phases of COVID-19 were provided by collaborators in the United States, Italy and Spain. The material from the prospective study consisted of cDNA or gDNA derived from T cells, B-cell-depleted T cells, or PBMCs. Deeply sampled blood TCRbeta repertoires from subjects exposed to, actively infected with, or recovered from COVID-19 were included in the dataset. A freely available public database, intended as a resource for researchers studying the immune response to SARS-CoV-2, is where the repertoires were released. The samples were drawn from the first 160 participants of the ongoing ImmuneRACE study and from 1,254 subjects provided by 6 global collaborators. A de-identified subject ID, COVID-19 status, age in years and sex were almost always included in the sample metadata. Where HLA class I and class II types were available, the types were taken from metadata supplied by the sample provider, not from assay-based typing. Broad study findings and their caveats: The amount of clinical and demographic metadata varied by source and participant and was provided uncurated.

To note about this clone: No antigen is known for it. No much larger clonotype is one base removed from it; base qualities were not supplied.

In Seattle, one collaborating source enrolled patients while the infection was active and tracked those patients longitudinally over the course of disease. The collaborating institutions used their own protocols to collect whole blood in K2EDTA tubes. For TCRbeta analysis, collaborators shipped samples as frozen whole blood, isolated PBMCs, or DNA extracted from either of those sample types. The CDR3 spans 15 residues, from the cysteine through the phenylalanine. Only the CDR3 part of the read is kept: 45 bases, read in frame from the first base. Looking up the germline V gene yields CDR1 LGHNT and CDR2 FRNRAP. Clipping removes 5 bases from V and 3 bases from J, with 8 as the unmatched junction base count. TCRbeta CDR3 regions were amplified from genomic DNA by means of the immunoSEQ Assay, a bias-controlled multiplex PCR. On the authors' methods: The number of nucleated cells in each sample was estimated from the amplification of reference gene primers within the assay. To quantify the absolute abundance of each unique TCRbeta CDR3 rearrangement, sequence reads were collapsed and filtered. Productive Simpson clonality was computed per sample as the square root of Simpson's diversity index over productive rearrangements. Drawn from immuneACCESS, this table holds only the in-frame rearrangements with V and J called that TCRdb kept. Clones are partly lost; checked studies trace under half to an unresolved V gene and leave the rest unexplained. Clone size and V and J calls were adopted from that table, with D and trimming inferred from the DNA. Within this sample are some 140,000 clones, with 75% to 85% of them counted one time only. Around 10% of the sample lies in the top ten.

The sample consisted of peripheral blood. This clonotype was sampled from a woman in her fifties or sixties with COVID-19, enrolled during active disease. The rearrangement joined TRBV12-5 to TRBJ2-7, and TRBD1 matches 9 of the central bases. CDR3 loop: CASGPFGTGNYEQYF. The DNA is TGTGCTAGTGGTCCCTTCGGGACAGGGAACTACGAGCAGTACTTC.